These 14 T cell receptor beta chains were all obtained from the same sample, sequenced in a study of T cells in Graves' hyperthyroidism and ophthalmopathy. RNA transcripts were the template for amplifying TCR beta CDR3 regions. The HTBI primer set was used in a first-round RT-PCR of the TCR CDR3. One entry per CDR3 protein results from TCRdb running MiXCR on the multiplex PCR reads. Here the sample spans some 550,000 distinct CDR3 sequences, around 20% being singletons. The sequenced sample consisted of blood. The receptors shown here come from a man aged 18 to 35 with Graves' hyperthyroidism.

This clonotype has ten or more counts. The chain couples TRBV29-1 to TRBJ2-7; weak D call: TRBD2 (5 bases). This CDR3 is 11 amino acids long. Trimming stripped 2 bases from V and 3 bases from J, with 5 bases between. Germline V gene lookup returns CDR1 SQVTM and CDR2 ANQGSEA. The CDR3: CSVERGYEQYF. The CDR3 DNA is TGCAGCGTTGAACGGGGCTACGAGCAGTACTTC.

This clonotype was seen repeatedly, ten times or more. V usage is TRBV6-1 and J usage is TRBJ2-2, with TRBD1 as a possible D gene (6 bases). The CDR3 consists of 14 residues. Germline-derived CDR1 and CDR2 are MNHNS and SASEGT. V was trimmed by 7 bases and J by 7 bases, leaving 16 bases between them. CDR3 nucleotide sequence: TGTGCCAGCACCCAACAGGGTATTGGCGGGGAGCTGTTTTTT. Its protein is CASTQQGIGGELFF.

This clonotype was detected ten times or more. The chain carries TRBV12-3 or TRBV12-4 and TRBJ1-2; TRBD1 matches 7 bases. The CDR3 is 16 amino acids. V trimming: 4 bases; J trimming: 5 bases; junction bases outside the gene matches: 13. CDR3 bases: TGTGCCAGCAGTTCGACAGGGTTTATACCCATTTATGGCTACACCTTC. This sequence encodes CASSSTGFIPIYGYTF.

This clonotype was observed at least ten times. The V and J genes are TRBV12-3 or TRBV12-4 and TRBJ2-7; maybe TRBD2 (8 bases). V was shortened by 3 bases and J by 4 bases, with 19 bases between the two germline ends. The CDR3 extends over 16 amino acids. As DNA, the CDR3 is TGTGCCAGCAGTTTCGGAGGGGGCGGGGGGATTTACGAGCAGTACTTC. This translates into CASSFGGGGGIYEQYF.

The chain's CDR3 is CASSSIGTGNQPQHF. The CDR3 nucleotides are TGTGCCAGCAGTTCTATAGGGACGGGCAATCAGCCCCAGCATTTT. This sequence joins TRBV12-3 or TRBV12-4 and TRBJ1-5; D may be TRBD1 (5 bases). The CDR3 spans 15 residues. V lost 4 bases and J lost 2, with 12 bases in between.

In this sample, this clonotype turned up many times. J is TRBJ1-1 and V is TRBV12-5, with D perhaps matching TRBD1 (5 bases). Germline V CDR1 and CDR2: LGHNT, FRNRAP. Trimming pared 6 bases from V and 8 bases from J, leaving 13 bases between. The CDR3 covers 12 residues. This CDR3 reads CASGPVRGEAFF. The DNA of the CDR3 is TGTGCTAGTGGCCCGGTGAGGGGAGAAGCTTTCTTT.

In this sample, this clonotype turned up many times. V and J are TRBV7-9 and TRBJ1-2; maybe TRBD1 (5 bases). The CDR3 length is 14 residues. Germline loops: CDR1 SEHNR, CDR2 FQNEAQ (reference sequence). V was trimmed by 3 bases and J by 2 bases, leaving 10 bases between them. The CDR3 nucleotides are TGTGCCAGCAGCTTCGGGGGAAAGAACTATGGCTACACCTTC. Translating gives CASSFGGKNYGYTF.

In this sample, this clonotype turned up many times. The chain has TRBV19 and TRBJ1-5, with D uncertain. The CDR3 length is 17 residues. Germline assignment: CDR1 LNHDA and CDR2 SQIVND (reference sequence). Deletions cut 7 bases from V and 0 bases from J, with 19 bases between. CDR3 bases: TGTGCCAGTAAAAGAAAGGCAGCCTCACTTAGCAATCAGCCCCAGCATTTT. Encoded protein: CASKRKAASLSNQPQHF.

V gene TRBV28 combines with J gene TRBJ2-5; 9 bases are shared with TRBD1. This CDR3 has 13 residues. V lost 8 bases to trimming and J lost 4 bases; unmatched junction nucleotides: 5. CDR1 MDHEN and CDR2 SYDVKM come from the germline V gene. CDR3 sequence: CASGQGRAETQYF. The DNA of the CDR3 is TGTGCCAGCGGACAGGGGCGGGCAGAGACCCAGTACTTC.

This clonotype was recorded a few times. The CDR3 region has the DNA TGCAGTGCATCTTCGGACAGAAACTATGGCTACACCTTC. It yields the protein CSASSDRNYGYTF. This chain joins TRBV20-1 and TRBJ1-2; TRBD1 is a possible D gene (6 bases). CDR1 is DFQATT, CDR2 SNEGSKA, per germline (reference sequence). CDR3 length: 13 residues. V gave up 6 bases and J gave up 2 bases, with 13 bases separating them.

Many counts were recorded for this clonotype. This rearrangement joins TRBV27 to TRBJ2-7; D not resolved. The CDR3 is made up of 16 amino acids. V gave up 0 bases and J gave up 4 bases, with 16 bases separating them. Germline assignment: CDR1 MNHEY and CDR2 SMNVEV (reference sequence). CDR3 DNA: TGTGCCAGCAGTTTATCGATTTCAGCCGTAACTTACGAGCAGTACTTC. This codes for CASSLSISAVTYEQYF.

This clonotype came up many times. This rearrangement joins TRBV5-5 to TRBJ2-2; a weak D match, TRBD1 (5 bases). Germline V CDR1 and CDR2: SGHKS, YYEKEE (reference sequence). The V end lost 0 bases, the J end lost 8 bases, and 8 bases lay between the germline ends. The CDR3 spans 13 residues. CDR3 sequence reads: CASSLARVGELFF. In nucleotides, the CDR3 is TGTGCCAGCAGCTTGGCCAGGGTTGGGGAGCTGTTTTTT.

This clonotype was counted a few times. V usage is TRBV3-1 and J usage is TRBJ1-2, with 7 bases lining up with TRBD1. V dropped 3 bases and J dropped 1; count of bases not matched to a gene: 2. The germline V gene has CDR1 LGHDT and CDR2 YNNKEL (reference sequence). The CDR3 covers 14 residues. CDR3 in amino acids: CASSQTGNNYGYTF. In nucleotides, the CDR3 is TGTGCCAGCAGCCAGACAGGGAATAACTATGGCTACACCTTC.

CDR3 nucleotides: TGTGCCAGTAGTAGCAGACAGGAGCCGAACACTGAAGCTTTCTTT. Translation: CASSSRQEPNTEAFF. The chain joins TRBV19 to TRBJ1-1; perhaps TRBD1 as D (6 bases). Germline V gene sequence: CDR1 LNHDA, CDR2 SQIVND (reference sequence). The CDR3 totals 15 residues. Deletions cut 4 bases from V and 1 base from J, with 13 bases between. The entire variable domain, with the rest obtained from reference TRBV19 and TRBJ1-1, is as follows: DGGITQSPKYLFRKEGQNVTLSCEQNLNHDAMYWYRQDPGQGLRLIYYSQIVNDFQKGDIAEGYSVSREKKESFPLTVTSAQKNPTAFYLCASSSRQEPNTEAFFGQGTRLTVV.